These 8 T cell receptor beta chains originate from one sample sequenced in a study of cytomegalovirus exposure and HLA in healthy donors. A multiplex PCR was run with 60 Vbeta primers and 13 Jbeta primers. The data were produced by immunoSEQ multiplex PCR, yet TCRdb's version contains in-frame clones alone and is incomplete. The sample carries about 210,000 clones, around 80% recorded once. The material sequenced was PBMCs. The source is a boy younger than 18 in good health and CMV-seronegative.

V and J are TRBV7-9 and TRBJ1-4; 11 bases agree with TRBD1. Germline V gene data show CDR1 as SEHNR and CDR2 as FQNEAQ (reference sequence). With V trimmed by 4 bases and J by 7 bases, 8 bases remained unmatched. The CDR3 runs to 16 residues. DNA for the CDR3: TGTGCCAGCAGCTCGGGCCGGACAGGGGGCGGTGAAAAACTGTTTTTT. Amino acids: CASSSGRTGGGEKLFF.

V usage is TRBV15 and J usage is TRBJ1-5, with D maybe TRBD1 (5 bases). The CDR3 consists of 13 residues. Germline CDR1 and CDR2: LNHNV and YYDKDF (reference sequence). Between the trimmed V and J ends, which lost 5 bases and 4 bases, there was a span of 9 bases. CDR3 nucleotide sequence: TGTGCCACCAGCTGGGGGGAAAATCAGCCCCAGCATTTT. Its protein is CATSWGENQPQHF.

Note on this clone: Other DNA sequences in the same sample also yield this CDR3. J is TRBJ1-1 and V is TRBV19; TRBD1 is a possible D gene (6 bases). The germline V gene has CDR1 LNHDA and CDR2 SQIVND (reference sequence). The CDR3 is 13 residues long. Trimming pared 8 bases from V and 1 base from J, leaving 11 bases between. CDR3 in DNA: TGTGCCAGTCTCGACAGGTGGAACACTGAAGCTTTCTTT. This gives the protein CASLDRWNTEAFF.

The chain has TRBV10-1 and TRBJ2-7, with D hard to call. V was cut by 1 base and J by 3 bases, with 7 bases left in between. Germline V gene data show CDR1 as WNHNN and CDR2 as SYGVQD (reference sequence). The CDR3 loop spans 13 amino acids. The CDR3 region is CASSEYRNYEQYF. The CDR3 DNA reads as TGCGCCAGCAGTGAGTACAGAAACTACGAGCAGTACTTC.

The CDR3 sequence: CASRLRGQRRTEAFF. In nucleotides, the CDR3 is TGTGCCAGTAGACTCCGGGGACAGAGAAGGACTGAAGCTTTCTTT. The rearrangement uses TRBV19 and TRBJ1-1, with 7 bases identical to TRBD1. The CDR3 extends over 15 amino acids. Germline values: CDR1 LNHDA, CDR2 SQIVND (reference sequence). With 6 bases clipped from V and 5 bases from J, the junction kept 12 bases outside the gene matches.

This rearrangement joins TRBV15 to TRBJ1-1; 8 bases agree with TRBD1. V shed 2 bases and J 6 bases; nucleotides not matched to a gene: 8. The germline CDR1 and CDR2 sequences are LNHNV and YYDKDF (reference sequence). The CDR3 is 15 residues long. The CDR3 is CATSRPRTGRAEAFF. CDR3 nucleotide sequence: TGTGCCACCAGCAGACCTAGGACAGGGAGGGCTGAAGCTTTCTTT.

The chain couples TRBV6-1 to TRBJ1-1; 8 positions agree with TRBD1. Losses at the gene ends were 4 bases for V and 3 bases for J; bases not matched to a gene: 4. CDR1 MNHNS and CDR2 SASEGT come from the germline V gene. The CDR3 runs 14 residues. The CDR3 DNA follows: TGTGCCAGCAGTGTCCAGGGGGCATACACTGAAGCTTTCTTT. Its translation: CASSVQGAYTEAFF.

The V call is TRBV2, the J call TRBJ2-2, with a tentative D call TRBD1 (7 bases). CDR1 and CDR2 from the germline V gene are SNHLY and FYNNEI. Trimming took off 6 bases at V and 1 base at J, with 12 bases between the two ends. The CDR3 extends over 15 amino acids. Written as DNA, the CDR3 is TGTGCCAGCAGGCGGGACAGCCTGAACACCGGGGAGCTGTTTTTT. Translating gives CASRRDSLNTGELFF.